One sample yielded the 30 T cell receptor beta chains listed below, sequenced in a study of blood T cell repertoires in COVID-19. TCRdb's copy holds only in-frame clones and misses some; the assay was immunoSEQ multiplex PCR. The table includes tens of thousands of clones, approximately 84% detected once. The sequencing input was peripheral blood. These receptors were collected from a human donor in a cohort sampled during active COVID-19.

The chain recombines TRBV30 with TRBJ2-5; tentatively, D is TRBD1 (5 bases). The V gene's germline CDR1 is GTSNPN and CDR2 SVGIG (reference sequence). The CDR3 spans 12 residues. The V gene lost 4 bases and the J gene lost 2 bases, with 8 bases spanning the gap. CDR3 sequence (DNA): TGTGCCTGGACCAGGGATCAAGAGACCCAGTACTTC. This sequence encodes CAWTRDQETQYF. The variable domain in full, with the rest retrieved from reference TRBV30 and TRBJ2-5, is SQTIHQWPATLVQPVGSPLSLECTVEGTSNPNLYWYRQAAGRGLQLLFYSVGIGQISSEVPQNLSASRPQDRQFILSSKKLLLSDSGFYLCAWTRDQETQYFGPGTRLLVL.

The V gene is TRBV2, the J gene TRBJ1-5; 7 bases fit TRBD1. V lost 4 bases to trimming and J lost 2 bases; unmatched junction nucleotides: 8. Germline lookup yields CDR1 SNHLY and CDR2 FYNNEI. This CDR3 comprises 16 residues. The CDR3 nucleotides are TGTGCCAGCAGTGGAAGAGGGGGCGGGGGCAATCAGCCCCAGCATTTT. It encodes CASSGRGGGGNQPQHF.

CDR3 residues: CASSRDRVTDTQYF. CDR3 DNA: TGCGCCAGCAGCCGCGACAGGGTTACAGATACGCAGTATTTT. The chain is built from TRBV5-1 and TRBJ2-3; TRBD1 aligns across 7 bases. V was clipped by 4 bases and J by 3 bases; unmatched bases: 5. The CDR3 spans 14 residues. Germline lookup yields CDR1 SGHRS and CDR2 YFSETQ.

This chain joins TRBV5-4 and TRBJ2-3; 9 bases are a match to TRBD2. CDR1 is SGHNT and CDR2 is YYREEE in the germline V gene (reference sequence). The CDR3 has 18 amino acids. J was trimmed by 2 bases and V by 3 bases; bases with no gene match: 13. The CDR3 loop reads CASSSRTFLAGHTDTQYF. For the CDR3, the DNA is TGTGCCAGCAGCTCGAGAACCTTCCTAGCGGGGCACACAGATACGCAGTATTTT.

The chain is built from TRBV18 and TRBJ2-7; 9 bases fit TRBD1. The V segment lost 3 bases and the J segment 6 bases; nucleotides outside the gene matches: 6. Germline CDR1 reads KGHSH; CDR2 reads LQKENI. CDR3 length: 14 residues. The CDR3 coding sequence is TGTGCCAGCTCACCTGGGACAGGGTTTAGCGAGCAGTACTTC. Amino acids: CASSPGTGFSEQYF.

The chain employs TRBV10-3 and TRBJ2-1; 8 bases line up with TRBD1. Per the germline V gene, CDR1 is ENHRY and CDR2 is SYGVKD. The CDR3 runs to 15 residues. Unmatched junction bases numbered 2, after V lost 3 bases and J lost 1 base. In DNA, the CDR3 is TGTGCCATCAGTGACAGGACAGGGTCCTACAATGAGCAGTTCTTC. It encodes CAISDRTGSYNEQFF.

The chain joins TRBV3-1 (or the pseudogene TRBV3-2) to TRBJ2-1; D is uncertain. The V end was cut by 7 bases, the J end by 8 bases, with 9 bases between. Germline CDR1 is LGHDT and CDR2 is YNNKEL (reference sequence). The CDR3 consists of 11 residues. CDR3 residues: CASTNFDEQFF. The DNA of the CDR3 is TGTGCCAGCACCAACTTTGATGAGCAGTTCTTC.

The chain couples TRBV18 to TRBJ2-7; 11 bases fit TRBD1. V lost 6 bases and J lost 7; bases outside the gene matches: 11. There are 15 residues in the CDR3. Germline V gene data show CDR1 as KGHSH and CDR2 as LQKENI. The CDR3 nucleotides read TGTGCCAGCTCTCCCGTGGACAGGGGGCTGGGGGAGCAGTACTTC. Translated: CASSPVDRGLGEQYF.

This chain links TRBV2 with TRBJ2-2; no reliable D call. V shed 8 bases and J shed 1 base, with 11 bases lying between them. Germline V gene sequence: CDR1 SNHLY, CDR2 FYNNEI. The CDR3 is 14 amino acids. CDR3: CASGAALNTGELFF. CDR3 nucleotide sequence: TGTGCCAGCGGAGCAGCCCTGAACACCGGGGAGCTGTTTTTT.

The V and J genes are TRBV28 and TRBJ1-1; 7 bases line up with TRBD1. Germline V gives CDR1 MDHEN, CDR2 SYDVKM. This CDR3 contains 15 residues. Unmatched junction bases numbered 12, after V lost 6 bases and J lost 5 bases. The CDR3 sequence is CASRNRQARGTEAFF. The CDR3 coding sequence is TGTGCCAGCAGAAATCGACAGGCCAGGGGGACTGAAGCTTTCTTT.

The chain is built from TRBV19 and TRBJ2-6; 10 bases map to TRBD1. CDR3 size: 17 residues. V dropped 8 bases and J dropped 3; count of bases not matched to a gene: 10. Germline loops: CDR1 LNHDA, CDR2 SQIVND (reference sequence). The CDR3 is CASLVGQGQGGANVLTF. CDR3 sequence (DNA): TGTGCCAGTTTAGTGGGACAGGGGCAAGGTGGGGCCAACGTCCTGACTTTC.

The V and J genes are TRBV6-4 and TRBJ2-7, with TRBD2 matching 7 bases. This CDR3 has 18 amino acids. The germline gives CDR1 MRHNA, CDR2 SNTAGT. V was clipped by 7 bases and J by 0 bases; unmatched bases: 18. The CDR3 DNA reads TGTGCCAGCACTCCTGGAAGTTGGGCTAGCGGTAGCTCCTACGAGCAGTACTTC. It is translated as CASTPGSWASGSSYEQYF.

As for this clone: The same CDR3 also results from other DNA sequences found in this sample. V and J are TRBV24-1 and TRBJ2-5, with a weak D call TRBD1 (6 bases). V was cut by 2 bases and J by 4 bases, with 10 bases left in between. The germline V gene encodes CDR1 KGHDR and CDR2 SFDVKD. The CDR3 is 14 residues long. As DNA, the CDR3 is TGTGCCACCAGTGATTCCTTCAGGGGAGAGACCCAGTACTTC. Its protein is CATSDSFRGETQYF.

V usage is TRBV24-1 and J usage is TRBJ2-2; no clear D. The V and J ends lost 7 bases and 0 bases respectively, with 8 bases between them. CDR1 is KGHDR, CDR2 SFDVKD, per germline. There are 14 residues in the CDR3. CDR3 loop: CATRDTANTGELFF. For the CDR3, the DNA is TGTGCCACCAGGGATACTGCGAACACCGGGGAGCTGTTTTTT.

This clone was counted a single time. The J gene is TRBJ2-3, the V gene TRBV11-3; a weak D match, TRBD2 (6 bases). CDR1 SGHNT and CDR2 YENEEA come from the germline V gene. The CDR3 has 15 residues. V lost 5 bases, J lost 0 bases, and 12 bases lay in between. CDR3 nucleotide sequence: TGTGCCAGCAGCCGGGACTCTTCTAGCACAGATACGCAGTATTTT. This codes for CASSRDSSSTDTQYF.

The chain combines TRBV11-3 with TRBJ2-7, with D maybe TRBD2 (6 bases). The ends were cut back, 2 bases at V and 2 bases at J, with 13 bases in the middle. CDR3 length: 15 amino acids. Germline lookup yields CDR1 SGHNT and CDR2 YENEEA. The CDR3 DNA follows: TGTGCCAGCAGCTTACAAGGCGGGGATGCCTACGAGCAGTACTTC. Translation gives CASSLQGGDAYEQYF.

The V call is TRBV4-1, the J call TRBJ2-5; TRBD2 aligns across 8 bases. The CDR3 contains 16 residues. Germline CDR1 reads MGHRA; CDR2 reads YSYEKL. Trimming cost V 1 base and J 3 bases; bases outside gene matches: 7. The CDR3 nucleotides are TGCGCCAGCAGCCAAGTTCTTACTAGCGGAAAAGAGACCCAGTACTTC. It specifies CASSQVLTSGKETQYF.

The chain recombines TRBV7-9 with TRBJ1-1; weak D call: TRBD1 (6 bases). The germline V gene has CDR1 SEHNR and CDR2 FQNEAQ (reference sequence). V lost 5 bases and J 4 bases, leaving 14 bases between the germline ends. The CDR3 has 14 amino acids. In DNA, the CDR3 is TGTGCCAGCAGCCTACAGGGCGACGGCACTGAAGCTTTCTTT. Protein product: CASSLQGDGTEAFF.

The V call is TRBV20-1, the J call TRBJ2-7, with a tentative D call TRBD1 (6 bases). Trimming cost V 6 bases and J 4 bases, with 10 bases left between them. The germline V gene encodes CDR1 DFQATT and CDR2 SNEGSKA (reference sequence). The CDR3 has 11 amino acids. The CDR3 loop is CSAMDRYEQYF. The DNA of the CDR3 is TGCAGTGCAATGGACAGATACGAGCAGTACTTC.

V gene TRBV6-6 combines with J gene TRBJ1-2; the match to TRBD1 covers 8 bases. The length of the CDR3 is 16 residues. The germline V gene has CDR1 MNHNY and CDR2 SVGAGI (reference sequence). The trim removed 7 bases at V and 6 bases at J, leaving 16 bases unmatched. The CDR3 region has the DNA TGTGCCAGCACCTCTAATTTGCAGCAGGGGGCTAATGGCTACACCTTC. The encoded protein is CASTSNLQQGANGYTF.

This rearrangement joins TRBV3-1 (or the pseudogene TRBV3-2) to TRBJ2-1; 8 bases line up with TRBD1. The V and J ends lost 0 bases and 3 bases, in that order; junction bases with no gene match: 7. This CDR3 comprises 17 residues. Germline V gene data show CDR1 as LGHDT and CDR2 as YNNKEL (reference sequence). Written as DNA, the CDR3 is TGTGCCAGCAGCCAAGATCTCGGGACAGGTGTCTACAATGAGCAGTTCTTC. It encodes CASSQDLGTGVYNEQFF.

V usage is TRBV2 and J usage is TRBJ1-6; D not certain. V was cut by 8 bases and J by 13 bases, with 18 bases left in between. Germline V CDR1 and CDR2: SNHLY, FYNNEI. The CDR3 totals 13 residues. CDR3 region: CASSRGPHEPLHF. The CDR3 coding sequence is TGTGCCAGCTCCCGAGGGCCCCACGAGCCCCTCCACTTT.

Here the CDR3 DNA reads TGCGCCAGCAGCCAAGAGGCACTAGCCCCCCATACGCAGTATTTT. Its protein product is CASSQEALAPHTQYF. V and J are TRBV4-1 and TRBJ2-3, with D perhaps matching TRBD2 (6 bases). The germline V gene has CDR1 MGHRA and CDR2 YSYEKL. There are 15 residues in the CDR3. V was pared by 0 bases and J by 7 bases, with 14 bases between.

This chain connects TRBV5-4 to TRBJ2-7; TRBD2 matches 7 bases. This CDR3 is 15 amino acids long. V lost 4 bases and J lost 2; bases outside the gene matches: 9. The germline CDR1 and CDR2 sequences are SGHNT and YYREEE (reference sequence). The CDR3 sequence is CASSPSSGSTYEQYF. Here the CDR3 DNA reads TGTGCCAGCAGCCCCAGTAGCGGGTCCACCTACGAGCAGTACTTC.

The chain carries TRBV3-1 (or the pseudogene TRBV3-2) and TRBJ2-2; 9 bases line up with TRBD1. The CDR3 has 16 residues. J gave up 0 bases and V 4 bases, and 3 bases lay outside the gene matches. Germline V gene lookup returns CDR1 LGHDT and CDR2 YNNKEL (reference sequence). CDR3 sequence: CASSRWTGANTGELFF. CDR3 DNA: TGTGCCAGCAGCCGATGGACAGGGGCGAACACCGGGGAGCTGTTTTTT.

The chain joins TRBV30 to TRBJ2-7; possible D gene TRBD1, 6 bases. V was shortened by 3 bases and J by 0 bases, with 12 bases between the two germline ends. The CDR3 runs 14 residues. CDR1 and CDR2 (germline): GTSNPN, SVGIG (reference sequence). This CDR3 is CAWRVGRGSYEQYF. Written as DNA, the CDR3 is TGTGCCTGGAGGGTTGGCAGGGGCTCCTACGAGCAGTACTTC.

The V and J genes are TRBV28 and TRBJ1-2, with unresolved D. The CDR3 extends over 14 amino acids. Germline lookup yields CDR1 MDHEN and CDR2 SYDVKM. Trimming removed 7 bases at V and 7 bases at J, with 19 bases between. This CDR3 is CASTPRAGRGGYTF. CDR3 DNA: TGTGCCAGCACCCCTCGGGCAGGCCGGGGTGGCTACACCTTC.

V gene TRBV2 combines with J gene TRBJ1-1, with 9 nucleotides matching TRBD1. The CDR3 contains 14 residues. Germline V CDR1 and CDR2: SNHLY, FYNNEI. The V and J ends lost 6 bases and 2 bases, in that order; junction bases with no gene match: 4. CDR3: CASRDRGGNTEAFF. In DNA form, the CDR3 reads TGTGCCAGCAGGGACAGGGGTGGTAACACTGAAGCTTTCTTT.

This clone was counted once. The chain couples TRBV5-8 to TRBJ1-1; D is ambiguous. Between the trimmed V and J ends, which lost 1 base and 3 bases, there was a span of 13 bases. Germline V CDR1 and CDR2: SGHTS, YDEGEE. The length of the CDR3 is 15 residues. The CDR3 coding sequence is TGTGCCAGCAGCTTGAGGAGGGTTAGGGACACTGAAGCTTTCTTT. This translates into CASSLRRVRDTEAFF.

The gene calls are TRBV27 and TRBJ2-3, with TRBD2 matching 8 bases. There are 17 residues in the CDR3. The V gene end was trimmed by 7 bases and the J gene end by 4 bases; junction bases not matched to a gene: 16. Germline V gene data show CDR1 as MNHEY and CDR2 as SMNVEV (reference sequence). The CDR3 here is CASNPSGGPFLPDTQYF. The CDR3 nucleotides are TGTGCCAGCAATCCGTCGGGGGGGCCCTTTTTGCCAGATACGCAGTATTTT.